These T cell receptor beta chains were read from a single sample in a study of T cell changes during pregnancy in multiple sclerosis. Clones were read by immunoSEQ multiplex PCR, and TCRdb kept only the in-frame ones, dropping some. The sample lists roughly 71,000 clones, 80% to 95% occurring once. The sample was peripheral blood, taken in the first trimester of pregnancy. All receptors come from a female donor in good health, enrolled as a control in a pregnancy study. Both conserved end residues are trimmed from each CDR3. Each record gives: J gene, D gene, V gene, CDR3 protein. A D gene is named only where the DNA matches it firmly.

j_call: TRBJ2-1; d_call: TRBD1; v_call: TRBV9; cdr3_aa: ASSGQGLSYNEQF
j_call: TRBJ1-2; d_call: NA; v_call: TRBV28; cdr3_aa: ASSSTPGVGDGYT
j_call: TRBJ2-1; d_call: NA; v_call: TRBV10-3; cdr3_aa: AISDLSGHNEQF
j_call: TRBJ1-4; d_call: TRBD1; v_call: TRBV19; cdr3_aa: ASSARTGGIREKLF
j_call: TRBJ1-1; d_call: TRBD1; v_call: TRBV5-1; cdr3_aa: ASSLPRTGRDTEAF
j_call: TRBJ2-3; d_call: TRBD1; v_call: TRBV4-1; cdr3_aa: ASSPRTGGSTDTQY
j_call: TRBJ2-1; d_call: TRBD2; v_call: TRBV14; cdr3_aa: ASSPTSGGEQF
j_call: TRBJ2-7; d_call: NA; v_call: TRBV28; cdr3_aa: ASSLGQYEQY
j_call: TRBJ2-7; d_call: TRBD2; v_call: TRBV27; cdr3_aa: ASSPLAGGISYEQY
j_call: TRBJ2-7; d_call: TRBD1; v_call: TRBV28; cdr3_aa: ASSLFRLGQAYEQY
j_call: TRBJ2-7; d_call: TRBD1; v_call: TRBV29-1; cdr3_aa: SVEGDRGLDEQY
j_call: TRBJ1-1; d_call: NA; v_call: TRBV28; cdr3_aa: ASSFAVRQTAEAF
j_call: TRBJ1-1; d_call: NA; v_call: TRBV19; cdr3_aa: ATTDWNTEAF
j_call: TRBJ2-1; d_call: TRBD2; v_call: TRBV27; cdr3_aa: ASSFSRELAGGFSYNEQF
j_call: TRBJ1-1; d_call: NA; v_call: TRBV7-2; cdr3_aa: ASSLVGHLNTEAF
j_call: TRBJ2-7; d_call: NA; v_call: TRBV7-8; cdr3_aa: ASSSARGSYEQY
j_call: TRBJ2-7; d_call: TRBD1; v_call: TRBV19; cdr3_aa: ASSSPGQGAYEQY
j_call: TRBJ2-3; d_call: TRBD1; v_call: TRBV5-1; cdr3_aa: ASSVTGGDTQY
j_call: TRBJ2-5; d_call: TRBD2; v_call: TRBV2; cdr3_aa: ASSGSGWGGEETQY
j_call: TRBJ2-5; d_call: NA; v_call: TRBV7-8; cdr3_aa: ASSPWAGNLQETQY
j_call: TRBJ1-1; d_call: TRBD1; v_call: TRBV5-1; cdr3_aa: ASSPLTGEPTEAF
j_call: TRBJ1-1; d_call: NA; v_call: TRBV5-1; cdr3_aa: ASSLGANTEAF
j_call: TRBJ1-6; d_call: NA; v_call: TRBV25-1; cdr3_aa: ASSEWRQGNNSPLH
j_call: TRBJ2-2; d_call: TRBD2; v_call: TRBV5-1; cdr3_aa: ASSLDGRATGELF
j_call: TRBJ2-1; d_call: TRBD2; v_call: TRBV7-2; cdr3_aa: ASSLVAGGLAGGNEQF
j_call: TRBJ1-1; d_call: NA; v_call: TRBV9; cdr3_aa: ASSARGNTEAF
j_call: TRBJ2-7; d_call: NA; v_call: TRBV28; cdr3_aa: ASSPTGGGYEQY
j_call: TRBJ2-3; d_call: NA; v_call: TRBV5-1; cdr3_aa: ASSLYRDTVQIDTQY
j_call: TRBJ2-5; d_call: TRBD2; v_call: TRBV9; cdr3_aa: ASSVSSGRSMETQY
j_call: TRBJ2-2; d_call: NA; v_call: TRBV4-1; cdr3_aa: ASSLQGNTGELF
j_call: TRBJ1-1; d_call: TRBD1; v_call: TRBV4-1; cdr3_aa: ASSPGQALTEAF
j_call: TRBJ2-7; d_call: TRBD2; v_call: TRBV7-6; cdr3_aa: ASSLTSGSYEQY
j_call: TRBJ2-7; d_call: TRBD2; v_call: TRBV7-8; cdr3_aa: ASSLTYSPTSGSSYEQY
j_call: TRBJ1-3; d_call: NA; v_call: TRBV28; cdr3_aa: ASSDQGGENTIY
j_call: TRBJ2-7; d_call: NA; v_call: TRBV15; cdr3_aa: ATSREGIAGQLAYEQY
j_call: TRBJ1-2; d_call: NA; v_call: TRBV28; cdr3_aa: ASSFGGYGYT
j_call: TRBJ2-5; d_call: TRBD1; v_call: TRBV9; cdr3_aa: ASSGRQGQETQY
j_call: TRBJ2-1; d_call: TRBD2; v_call: TRBV5-6; cdr3_aa: ASSEGLAGGPQF
j_call: TRBJ2-3; d_call: TRBD2; v_call: TRBV7-8; cdr3_aa: ASSWGRGAGTQY
j_call: TRBJ2-1; d_call: NA; v_call: TRBV28; cdr3_aa: ASSFLRPAGREQF
j_call: TRBJ1-2; d_call: NA; v_call: TRBV27; cdr3_aa: ASSPKQITNYGYT
j_call: TRBJ2-7; d_call: NA; v_call: TRBV27; cdr3_aa: ASSPGWSRNEQY
j_call: TRBJ1-5; d_call: TRBD1; v_call: TRBV4-1; cdr3_aa: ASSLRDSLNQPQH
j_call: TRBJ2-5; d_call: TRBD1; v_call: TRBV27; cdr3_aa: ASIGTHEQGVKTQY
j_call: TRBJ2-7; d_call: NA; v_call: TRBV5-1; cdr3_aa: ASTGDGRASYEQY
j_call: TRBJ2-7; d_call: NA; v_call: TRBV4-1; cdr3_aa: ASSQVGQGGREQY
j_call: TRBJ2-3; d_call: TRBD2; v_call: TRBV5-1; cdr3_aa: ASSLGTFPGGGGTDTQY
j_call: TRBJ1-1; d_call: NA; v_call: TRBV11-2; cdr3_aa: ASSYGGDTEAF
j_call: TRBJ2-7; d_call: NA; v_call: TRBV7-2; cdr3_aa: ASSLDGGRLSYEQY
j_call: TRBJ2-1; d_call: NA; v_call: TRBV4-2; cdr3_aa: ASSQLESPINEQF
j_call: TRBJ1-1; d_call: TRBD1; v_call: TRBV11-1; cdr3_aa: ASSLGRGISGIYNTEAF
j_call: TRBJ1-5; d_call: NA; v_call: TRBV27; cdr3_aa: ASSSGTPSYQPQH
j_call: TRBJ1-5; d_call: NA; v_call: TRBV28; cdr3_aa: ASSPGGGQPQH
j_call: TRBJ1-2; d_call: NA; v_call: TRBV6-5; cdr3_aa: ASSYSFRFYGYT
j_call: TRBJ1-1; d_call: TRBD1; v_call: TRBV19; cdr3_aa: ASSIQGAVTEAF
j_call: TRBJ2-7; d_call: NA; v_call: TRBV25-1; cdr3_aa: ASSDPARRVQDEQY
j_call: TRBJ2-5; d_call: NA; v_call: TRBV6-6; cdr3_aa: ASRLKETQY
j_call: TRBJ2-7; d_call: NA; v_call: TRBV15; cdr3_aa: ATSRGAGSRGEQY